The T cell receptor (beta chain) described here comes from a study of OX40 agonist ivuxolimab in advanced cancers. On the study more broadly: Hepatocellular carcinoma, melanoma, renal cell or head and neck cancer was diagnosed in the dose-escalation patients. Subjects had a mean age of about 61 years, with a range of 23 to 79; approximately 83% were male. Prior therapy, whether anti-PD-1, anti-PD-L1 or anti-CTLA-4, was allowed, and about 40% had some.

Data came from immunoSEQ multiplex PCR; TCRdb stores just in-frame clones and leaves some out. The table records roughly 60,000 clones, approximately 85% of them present only once. The investigators sampled blood at baseline, at cycle 4 day 1, and at cycle 7 day 1. The sequence was obtained from an adult with an advanced solid tumor such as melanoma, head and neck, liver or kidney cancer. This material consisted of CD4+ or CD8+ T cells sorted from blood, taken in a trial of the OX40 agonist ivuxolimab.

Written as DNA, the CDR3 is TGTGCCAGCAGTGAAGAGGGGGCTCGGGGTGAAAAACTGTTTTTT. This encodes CASSEEGARGEKLFF. V and J are TRBV2 and TRBJ1-4; 7 bases line up with TRBD1. The length of the CDR3 is 15 residues. V shed 1 base, J shed 7 bases, and the junction held 6 bases outside the gene matches. Germline-derived CDR1 and CDR2 are SNHLY and FYNNEI.